This T cell receptor (beta chain) comes out of a study of blood T cells in healthy people across ages. Samples each had at least 5.5 micrograms of total RNA extracted. Of note for this clonotype: What it recognizes is unknown.

General study results and limits: Nothing was known about donor CMV status, and this possibly confounded expanded clonotype changes. Greater diversity and more naive CD4+ cells were seen in long-lived donors than in aged donors.

Germline CDR1 and CDR2: SGHRS and YFSETQ. The CDR3 totals 15 residues. V shed 1 base and J shed 7 bases, with 18 bases lying between them. Primers used in a second PCR of roughly 7 to 11 cycles were a sample-barcoded 5' primer and a J-beta primer mix. All samples gave at least 2.5 million CDR3-containing paired-end reads. A single record per CDR3 protein comes from TCRdb applying MiXCR to the 5' RACE reads. The sample includes about 670,000 distinct CDR3 sequences, 52% of them seen just once. This chain connects TRBV5-1 to TRBJ2-7; D is uncertain. This sequence was found in a woman aged 80 or over in good health. The sequenced sample consisted of blood. In DNA form, the CDR3 reads TGCGCCAGCAGCTTGTCAACATCCTACGTCGCTGAGCAGTACTTC. It encodes CASSLSTSYVAEQYF.